The present TCR beta chain was sequenced within a study of blood T cell repertoires in COVID-19. Study background: The United States, Italy and Spain supplied acute and convalescent COVID-19 samples.

Methods used by the authors: Cell counts per sample came from amplifying reference gene primers. Sequencing was performed with immunoSEQ multiplex PCR; in TCRdb, only in-frame clones are kept and a portion is missing. That table gives V, J and clone size, and the DNA gave D and trimming. This sample has a few hundred thousand clones; about 91% occur once, and the top ten carry around 12%. Patients at the Seattle site were enrolled during active infection and followed longitudinally. This CDR3 is 12 amino acids long. Germline CDR1 and CDR2: MDHEN and SYDVKM. The V gene lost 7 bases and the J gene lost 3 bases, with 10 bases spanning the gap.

Input material: peripheral blood. The source of this sequence is a woman between 45 and 60 years old with COVID-19, enrolled during active disease. The genes are TRBV28 and TRBJ2-7; D might be TRBD1 (6 bases). In nucleotides, the CDR3 is TGTGCCAGCACGGGGACATACTACGAGCAGTACTTC. This gives the protein CASTGTYYEQYF.